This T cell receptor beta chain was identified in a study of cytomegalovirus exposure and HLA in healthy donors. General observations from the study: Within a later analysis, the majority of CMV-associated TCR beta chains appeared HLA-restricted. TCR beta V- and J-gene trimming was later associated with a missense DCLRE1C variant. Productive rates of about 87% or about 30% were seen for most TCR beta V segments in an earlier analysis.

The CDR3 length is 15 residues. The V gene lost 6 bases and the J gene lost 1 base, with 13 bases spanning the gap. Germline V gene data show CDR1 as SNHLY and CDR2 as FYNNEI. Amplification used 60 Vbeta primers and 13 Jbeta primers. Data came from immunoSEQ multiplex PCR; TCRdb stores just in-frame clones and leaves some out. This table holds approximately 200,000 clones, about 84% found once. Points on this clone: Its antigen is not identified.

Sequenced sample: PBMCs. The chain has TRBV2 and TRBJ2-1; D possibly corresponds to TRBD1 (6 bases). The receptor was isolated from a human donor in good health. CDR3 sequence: CASRAARGSYNEQFF. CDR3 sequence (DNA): TGTGCCAGCAGGGCCGCCAGGGGTTCCTACAATGAGCAGTTCTTC.